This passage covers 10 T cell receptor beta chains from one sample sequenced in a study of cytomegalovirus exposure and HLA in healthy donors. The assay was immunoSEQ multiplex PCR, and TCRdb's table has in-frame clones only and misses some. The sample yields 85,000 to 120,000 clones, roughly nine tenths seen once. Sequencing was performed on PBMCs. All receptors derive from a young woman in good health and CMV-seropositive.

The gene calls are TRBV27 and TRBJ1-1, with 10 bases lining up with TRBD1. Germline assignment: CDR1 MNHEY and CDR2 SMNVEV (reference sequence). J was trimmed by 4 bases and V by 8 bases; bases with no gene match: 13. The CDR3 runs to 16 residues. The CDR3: CASDITGTGAFTEAFF. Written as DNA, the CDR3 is TGTGCCAGCGATATAACCGGGACAGGGGCGTTCACTGAAGCTTTCTTT.

The CDR3 loop is CASRTGGKEKLFF. CDR3 in DNA: TGTGCCAGCAGGACAGGAGGTAAAGAAAAACTGTTTTTT. The chain has TRBV27 and TRBJ1-4, with a weak D call TRBD1 (6 bases). Trimming left V 6 bases short and J 8 bases short, with 13 bases between. There are 13 residues in the CDR3. The germline gives CDR1 MNHEY, CDR2 SMNVEV (reference sequence).

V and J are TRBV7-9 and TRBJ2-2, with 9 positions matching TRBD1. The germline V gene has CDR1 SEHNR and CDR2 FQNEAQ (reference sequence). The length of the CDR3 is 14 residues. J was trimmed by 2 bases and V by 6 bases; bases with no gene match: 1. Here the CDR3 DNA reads TGTGCCAGCAGGGACAGGGGCAACACCGGGGAGCTGTTTTTT. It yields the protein CASRDRGNTGELFF.

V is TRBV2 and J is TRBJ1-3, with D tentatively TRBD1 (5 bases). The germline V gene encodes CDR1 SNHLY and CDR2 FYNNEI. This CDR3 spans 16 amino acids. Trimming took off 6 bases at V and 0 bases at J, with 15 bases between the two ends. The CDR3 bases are TGTGCCAGCAGGTTCTCCCGACAGTTCTCTGGAAACACCATATATTTT. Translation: CASRFSRQFSGNTIYF.

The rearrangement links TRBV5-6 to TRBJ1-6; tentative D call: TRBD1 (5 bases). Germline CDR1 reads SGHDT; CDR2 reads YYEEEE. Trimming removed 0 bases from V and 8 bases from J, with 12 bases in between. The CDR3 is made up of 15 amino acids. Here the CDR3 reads CASSLDVGGYSPLHF. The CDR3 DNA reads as TGTGCCAGCAGCTTGGACGTCGGGGGTTATTCACCCCTCCACTTT.

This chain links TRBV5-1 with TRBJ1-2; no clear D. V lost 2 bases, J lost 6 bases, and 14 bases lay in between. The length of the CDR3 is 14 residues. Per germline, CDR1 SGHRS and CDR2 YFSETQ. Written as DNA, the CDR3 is TGCGCCAGCAGCTTATCCCCGGGTCCGGATGGCTACACCTTC. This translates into CASSLSPGPDGYTF.

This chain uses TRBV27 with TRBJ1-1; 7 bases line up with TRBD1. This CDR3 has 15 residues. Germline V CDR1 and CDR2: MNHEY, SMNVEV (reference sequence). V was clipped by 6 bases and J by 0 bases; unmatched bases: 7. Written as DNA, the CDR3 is TGTGCCAGCAGGAATGCGGGGACAGTGAACACTGAAGCTTTCTTT. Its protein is CASRNAGTVNTEAFF.

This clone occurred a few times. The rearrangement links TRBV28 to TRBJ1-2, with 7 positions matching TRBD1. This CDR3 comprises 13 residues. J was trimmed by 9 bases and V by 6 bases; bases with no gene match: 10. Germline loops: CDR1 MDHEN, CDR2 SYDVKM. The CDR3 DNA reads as TGTGCCAGCAGCCCGACAGGGTGGGTGAGCTACACCTTC. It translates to CASSPTGWVSYTF.

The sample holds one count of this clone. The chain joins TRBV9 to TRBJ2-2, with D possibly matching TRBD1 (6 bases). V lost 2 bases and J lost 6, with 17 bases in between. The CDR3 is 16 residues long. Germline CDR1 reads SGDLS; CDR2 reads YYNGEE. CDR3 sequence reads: CASSVYRVEGAGELFF. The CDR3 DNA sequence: TGTGCCAGCAGCGTTTACAGGGTCGAGGGGGCCGGGGAGCTGTTTTTT.

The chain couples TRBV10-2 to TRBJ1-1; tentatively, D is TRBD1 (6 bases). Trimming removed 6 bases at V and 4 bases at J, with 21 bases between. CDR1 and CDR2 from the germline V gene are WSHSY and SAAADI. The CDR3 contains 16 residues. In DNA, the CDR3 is TGCGCCAGCAGCATGCCCCCCACAGGGAGCTTCACTGAAGCTTTCTTT. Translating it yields CASSMPPTGSFTEAFF.